Following are 28 T cell receptor beta chains from one sample sequenced in a study of cytomegalovirus exposure and HLA in healthy donors. The PCR employed 60 Vbeta primers together with 13 Jbeta primers. Sequencing was performed with immunoSEQ multiplex PCR; in TCRdb, only in-frame clones are kept and a portion is missing. This table has around 110,000 clones, approximately 70% appearing once. Material for sequencing was PBMCs. The receptor source for this set is a woman younger than 45 in good health and CMV-seronegative.

The gene calls are TRBV5-1 and TRBJ1-1; 8 nucleotides align to TRBD1. This CDR3 is built from 14 residues. Germline-derived CDR1 and CDR2 are SGHRS and YFSETQ. The trim removed 4 bases at V and 6 bases at J, leaving 8 bases unmatched. In DNA, the CDR3 is TGCGCCAGCAGCCTTCGGACAGGGATAGCTGAAGCTTTCTTT. Translated, it gives CASSLRTGIAEAFF.

The chain joins TRBV30 to TRBJ1-1, with D maybe TRBD1 (5 bases). Between the trimmed V and J ends, which lost 0 bases and 4 bases, there was a span of 9 bases. Germline V gene data show CDR1 as GTSNPN and CDR2 as SVGIG (reference sequence). The CDR3 sequence is 13 residues long. CDR3 DNA sequence: TGTGCCTGGAGTGTACATAGGGGCACTGAAGCTTTCTTT. This gives the protein CAWSVHRGTEAFF.

The V call is TRBV4-1, the J call TRBJ1-4; 7 bases map to TRBD1. V was pared by 1 base and J by 4 bases, with 3 bases of the junction left unmatched. CDR1 MGHRA and CDR2 YSYEKL come from the germline V gene. The CDR3 consists of 15 residues. CDR3 DNA: TGCGCCAGCAGCCAAGGGACAGGCGTTAATGAAAAACTGTTTTTT. This gives the protein CASSQGTGVNEKLFF.

The chain links TRBV7-9 to TRBJ2-5; 7 bases line up with TRBD1. J gave up 4 bases and V 2 bases, and 10 bases lay outside the gene matches. CDR3 length: 16 residues. Germline V CDR1 and CDR2: SEHNR, FQNEAQ (reference sequence). This CDR3 is CASSLSRGLIGETQYF. DNA of the CDR3: TGTGCCAGCAGCTTATCTAGGGGGCTCATCGGAGAGACCCAGTACTTC.

The gene calls are TRBV28 and TRBJ1-1, with D uncertain. The germline CDR1 and CDR2 sequences are MDHEN and SYDVKM. The CDR3 is 14 residues long. Trimming took 6 bases from V and 0 from J, leaving 11 bases between them. CDR3 sequence reads: CASSPSQLNTEAFF. The CDR3 coding sequence is TGTGCCAGCAGCCCCAGTCAGTTGAACACTGAAGCTTTCTTT.

This sequence joins TRBV15 and TRBJ2-1; TRBD1 agrees at 10 bases. V was pared by 3 bases and J by 2 bases, with 4 bases of the junction left unmatched. Germline loops: CDR1 LNHNV, CDR2 YYDKDF (reference sequence). This CDR3 has 16 residues. CDR3 DNA: TGTGCCACCAGCAGGGGGGACAGGGGAACCTACAATGAGCAGTTCTTC. Protein sequence: CATSRGDRGTYNEQFF. Complete variable domain (other parts from reference TRBV15 and TRBJ2-1): DAMVIQNPRYQVTQFGKPVTLSCSQTLNHNVMYWYQQKSSQAPKLLFHYYDKDFNNEADTPDNFQSRRPNTSFCFLDIRSPGLGDTAMYLCATSRGDRGTYNEQFFGPGTRLTVL.

This clone appeared a few times. The chain links TRBV4-3 to TRBJ1-2, with a possible D match to TRBD1 (5 bases). This CDR3 is built from 15 residues. The germline V gene has CDR1 LGHNA and CDR2 YSLEER. The V end lost 1 base, the J end lost 5 bases, and 14 bases lay between the germline ends. The CDR3 spells CASSQVKEGKYGYTF. The CDR3 DNA reads TGCGCCAGCAGCCAAGTGAAGGAGGGGAAGTATGGCTACACCTTC.

The chain has TRBV27 and TRBJ2-5; 7 bases line up with TRBD1. This CDR3 contains 14 residues. The germline CDR1 and CDR2 sequences are MNHEY and SMNVEV (reference sequence). V was clipped by 11 bases and J by 4 bases; unmatched bases: 13. The CDR3 loop is CACRRQGGGETQYF. The CDR3 region has the DNA TGTGCCTGCCGGAGACAGGGTGGGGGAGAGACCCAGTACTTC.

The chain employs TRBV19 and TRBJ1-2; the match to TRBD1 covers 7 bases. J was trimmed by 8 bases and V by 4 bases; bases with no gene match: 16. CDR1 is LNHDA and CDR2 is SQIVND in the germline V gene (reference sequence). The CDR3 has 16 residues. CDR3 sequence reads: CASSTTQGTIGYGYTF. For the CDR3, the DNA is TGTGCCAGTAGTACGACACAGGGGACGATCGGTTACGGCTACACCTTC.

V usage is TRBV30 and J usage is TRBJ1-3; TRBD1 matches 7 bases. The CDR3 totals 14 residues. Germline CDR1 GTSNPN, CDR2 SVGIG (reference sequence). CDR3 region: CAGRGLRSGNTIYF. CDR3 sequence (DNA): TGTGCGGGAAGGGGGCTCCGCTCTGGAAACACCATATATTTT.

The chain uses TRBV7-8 and TRBJ1-3; tentative D call: TRBD1 (5 bases). There are 14 residues in the CDR3. CDR1 and CDR2 (germline): SGHVS, FQNEAQ. V lost 0 bases and J lost 3, with 6 bases in between. The CDR3 DNA reads as TGTGCCAGCAGCTTAGCTACAGGTGGAAACACCATATATTTT. Translated, it gives CASSLATGGNTIYF.

The gene calls are TRBV18 and TRBJ2-7, with 8 nucleotides matching TRBD1. Germline V gene sequence: CDR1 KGHSH, CDR2 LQKENI. There are 15 residues in the CDR3. The trim removed 8 bases at V and 0 bases at J, leaving 9 bases unmatched. Here the CDR3 reads CASRSGGVSSYEQYF. The CDR3 DNA follows: TGTGCCAGCAGATCAGGGGGCGTGAGCTCCTACGAGCAGTACTTC.

This sequence joins TRBV18 and TRBJ1-1, with 9 bases lining up with TRBD1. Trimming at V came to 3 bases and at J to 7 bases, leaving 6 bases not matched to a gene. Germline V gene data show CDR1 as KGHSH and CDR2 as LQKENI. The CDR3 consists of 14 residues. Here the CDR3 reads CASSPGTGYNEAFF. Here the CDR3 DNA reads TGTGCCAGCTCACCTGGGACAGGGTACAATGAAGCTTTCTTT.

A few counts support this clone. This sequence joins TRBV4-1 and TRBJ1-2; D is undetermined. This CDR3 has 15 amino acids. Germline lookup yields CDR1 MGHRA and CDR2 YSYEKL. Trimming left V 1 base short and J 2 bases short, with 11 bases between. Here the CDR3 reads CASSQARERNYGYTF. CDR3 bases: TGCGCCAGCAGCCAAGCTAGGGAGAGGAACTATGGCTACACCTTC.

This clone has only a few counts. CDR3 sequence: CASSLGSSYNSPLHF. The CDR3 nucleotides read TGTGCCAGCAGCTTGGGGAGCTCCTATAATTCACCCCTCCACTTT. The genes are TRBV7-9 and TRBJ1-6; D not resolved. The CDR3 loop spans 15 amino acids. Germline V gives CDR1 SEHNR, CDR2 FQNEAQ (reference sequence). V shed 3 bases and J shed 0 bases, with 6 bases lying between them.

With regard to this clone: One end of the junction is discordant with germline, which a read error may explain. The J gene is TRBJ1-1, the V gene TRBV7-2; D is perhaps TRBD1 (6 bases). This CDR3 contains 13 residues. The germline gives CDR1 SGHTA, CDR2 FQGNSA. CDR3 nucleotide sequence: TGTGCCAGCAGCTTAGTGTGGACAGACCGGGGCCTCTTT. Translation gives CASSLVWTDRGLF.

This clone was detected a few times. The chain has TRBV5-4 and TRBJ1-2; TRBD1 might be the D (5 bases). In germline, CDR1 is SGHNT, CDR2 YYREEE (reference sequence). The CDR3 loop spans 13 amino acids. V gave up 6 bases and J gave up 4 bases, with 13 bases separating them. The CDR3 DNA is TGTGCCAGCAATGTCGGGGGGTCCTATGGCTACACCTTC. This sequence encodes CASNVGGSYGYTF.

This clone was seen just once. The CDR3 spells CASSLGGTGGGYTF. The CDR3 DNA sequence: TGCGCCAGCAGCTTGGGGGGGACAGGGGGCGGCTACACCTTC. The genes are TRBV5-1 and TRBJ1-2; 12 bases are a match to TRBD1. CDR1 and CDR2 (germline): SGHRS, YFSETQ. V shed 0 bases and J 8 bases; nucleotides not matched to a gene: 2. The length of the CDR3 is 14 residues.

The gene calls are TRBV28 and TRBJ1-5, with 7 bases that match TRBD1. V lost 5 bases, J lost 3 bases, and 7 bases stayed unmatched. Germline CDR1 is MDHEN and CDR2 is SYDVKM. This CDR3 contains 15 residues. The CDR3 sequence is CASSPGTAFNQPQHF. CDR3 bases: TGTGCCAGCAGTCCAGGGACAGCTTTCAATCAGCCCCAGCATTTT.

The chain uses TRBV19 and TRBJ1-1; D uncertain. V was shortened by 2 bases and J by 2 bases, with 9 bases between the two germline ends. The CDR3 spans 14 residues. Per the germline V gene, CDR1 is LNHDA and CDR2 is SQIVND (reference sequence). This CDR3 is CASSINAVNTEAFF. CDR3 DNA: TGTGCCAGTAGTATAAATGCGGTTAACACTGAAGCTTTCTTT.

The V gene is TRBV5-6, the J gene TRBJ1-5; possibly TRBD1 for D (6 bases). The germline gives CDR1 SGHDT, CDR2 YYEEEE. CDR3 size: 16 residues. V was clipped by 1 base and J by 0 bases, with 11 bases between them. CDR3 residues: CASSLYGQYSNQPQHF. The CDR3 region has the DNA TGTGCCAGCAGCTTGTATGGACAGTATAGCAATCAGCCCCAGCATTTT.

The chain recombines TRBV11-2 with TRBJ1-5; D not certain. The CDR3 covers 13 residues. The germline V gene has CDR1 SGHAT and CDR2 FQNNGV. V dropped 0 bases and J dropped 4 bases, with 4 bases sitting between them. This chain's CDR3 is CASSLDGNQPQHF. The CDR3 DNA follows: TGTGCCAGCAGCTTAGACGGGAATCAGCCCCAGCATTTT. The variable domain in full, completed from reference TRBV11-2 and TRBJ1-5, reads EAGVAQSPRYKIIEKRQSVAFWCNPISGHATLYWYQQILGQGPKLLIQFQNNGVVDDSQLPKDRFSAERLKGVDSTLKIQPAKLEDSAVYLCASSLDGNQPQHFGDGTRLSIL.

The V call is TRBV19, the J call TRBJ2-3, with D maybe TRBD2 (6 bases). V gave up 6 bases and J gave up 0 bases, with 19 bases separating them. Looked up from germline, CDR1 is LNHDA and CDR2 is SQIVND (reference sequence). The CDR3 contains 17 residues. This CDR3 is CASSTPMGTFSTDTQYF. The CDR3 DNA reads TGTGCCAGTAGCACTCCCATGGGGACTTTTAGCACAGATACGCAGTATTTT. Looking up the rest from reference TRBV19 and TRBJ2-3 gives the full variable domain: DGGITQSPKYLFRKEGQNVTLSCEQNLNHDAMYWYRQDPGQGLRLIYYSQIVNDFQKGDIAEGYSVSREKKESFPLTVTSAQKNPTAFYLCASSTPMGTFSTDTQYFGPGTRLTVL.

The CDR3 nucleotides read TGTGCCAGCAGCTTAGCAGGGGCTAACTATGGCTACACCTTC. This encodes CASSLAGANYGYTF. This chain joins TRBV7-9 and TRBJ1-2, with a possible D match to TRBD1 (5 bases). This CDR3 contains 14 residues. Germline assignment: CDR1 SEHNR and CDR2 FQNEAQ (reference sequence). The ends were cut back, 0 bases at V and 0 bases at J, with 5 bases in the middle.

DNA of the CDR3: TGTGCTAGTGGTTTGGGACTAGCGGGCCCCTCCTACAATGAGCAGTTCTTC. This codes for CASGLGLAGPSYNEQFF. The chain is built from TRBV12-5 and TRBJ2-1, with 10 bases matching TRBD2. CDR3 length equals 17 residues. The V segment lost 1 base and the J segment 0 bases; nucleotides outside the gene matches: 3. Germline V lookup: CDR1 LGHNT, CDR2 FRNRAP.

The chain combines TRBV5-1 with TRBJ2-2; 14 bases fit TRBD2. The V segment lost 1 base and the J segment 4 bases; nucleotides outside the gene matches: 3. Germline CDR1 and CDR2: SGHRS and YFSETQ. This CDR3 comprises 17 residues. The CDR3 DNA reads as TGCGCCAGCAGCTTGTCCGGGACTAGCGGGAGCACCGGGGAGCTGTTTTTT. Translation gives CASSLSGTSGSTGELFF.

This clone is a singleton in its sample. The chain carries TRBV4-2 and TRBJ2-2; tentatively, D is TRBD1 (5 bases). Trimming took 1 base from V and 4 from J, leaving 13 bases between them. This CDR3 region has 16 residues. Germline CDR1 reads LGHNA; CDR2 reads YNFKEQ. CDR3 amino acids: CASSQGRVEVTGELFF. DNA for the CDR3: TGTGCCAGCAGCCAAGGCAGGGTTGAGGTCACCGGGGAGCTGTTTTTT.

V is TRBV6-6 and J is TRBJ1-1; D may be TRBD1 (6 bases). The CDR3 has 15 residues. Germline V gene data show CDR1 as MNHNY and CDR2 as SVGAGI (reference sequence). Trimming took off 2 bases at V and 1 base at J, with 11 bases between the two ends. The CDR3 protein is CASSYLGGQNTEAFF. As DNA, the CDR3 is TGTGCCAGCAGTTACCTTGGGGGCCAGAACACTGAAGCTTTCTTT.